A single T cell receptor (beta chain) is shown here with its context. Germline and junction disagree at one end, which may indicate a read error. The data are from a study of T cells in Graves' hyperthyroidism and ophthalmopathy. The germline V gene has CDR1 ENHRY and CDR2 SYGVKD. The CDR3 spans 15 residues. TCR beta CDR3 sequences were amplified from RNA transcripts. First-round RT-PCR targeting the TCR CDR3 was performed with the HTBI primer set. TCRdb recomputed calls from the multiplex PCR reads with MiXCR, one row per CDR3 protein. The table records 250,000 to 300,000 distinct CDR3 sequences, roughly 15% of them present only once. Thyroid ultrasound and orbital computed tomography, with clinical symptoms and serum thyroxine and TRAb, informed diagnoses.

This chain connects TRBV10-3 to TRBJ2-3; D gene uncertain. This TCR derives from a woman in her twenties or thirties with Graves' hyperthyroidism that later progressed to Graves' ophthalmopathy. Input material: blood. The CDR3 loop is CASTQPWANTDTEYF. The CDR3 region has the DNA TGTGCCAGCACTCAACCTTGGGCCAACACAGATACGGAGTATTTT.